The next 20 T cell receptor beta chains were all read from a single sample in a study of cytomegalovirus exposure and HLA in healthy donors. Both 60 Vbeta primers and 13 Jbeta primers went into the PCR. Libraries were prepared by immunoSEQ multiplex PCR; TCRdb keeps only in-frame clonotypes and omits some of them. The table lists 150,000 to 200,000 clones, 82% of them singletons. The specimen was PBMCs. The receptors derive from a boy aged 2 to 9 in good health and CMV-seronegative.

The chain uses TRBV2 and TRBJ1-6; D might be TRBD1 (5 bases). This CDR3 contains 17 residues. V dropped 6 bases and J dropped 0 bases, with 15 bases sitting between them. The germline V gene has CDR1 SNHLY and CDR2 FYNNEI. As DNA, the CDR3 is TGTGCCAGCAGCGAGGGACTGCAAAGCTCCTATAATTCACCCCTCCACTTT. Amino acids: CASSEGLQSSYNSPLHF.

The DNA of the CDR3 is TGTGCCAGCAGCTTAGAGGGTACAGGGGAATGGAACACCATATATTTT. Translating it yields CASSLEGTGEWNTIYF. V usage is TRBV11-2 and J usage is TRBJ1-3; 7 nucleotides align to TRBD1. CDR1 and CDR2 from the germline V gene are SGHAT and FQNNGV. The ends lost 0 bases at V and 7 bases at J; junction bases unmatched: 9. The CDR3 is made up of 16 amino acids.

This clone appeared once. This sequence joins TRBV18 and TRBJ2-1; TRBD1 might be the D (6 bases). Trimming stripped 3 bases from V and 10 bases from J, with 10 bases between. The CDR3 is 12 amino acids. Germline V gene data show CDR1 as KGHSH and CDR2 as LQKENI. CDR3 DNA: TGTGCCAGCTCACCTGTCAGGGGCGAGCAGTTCTTC. Translated, it gives CASSPVRGEQFF. The full variable domain, its missing parts supplied by reference TRBV18 and TRBJ2-1, is NAGVMQNPRHLVRRRGQEARLRCSPMKGHSHVYWYRQLPEEGLKFMVYLQKENIIDESGMPKERFSAEFPKEGPSILRIQQVVRGDSAAYFCASSPVRGEQFFGPGTRLTVL.

With regard to this clone: This same CDR3 is encoded by further DNA sequences in the sample. This chain joins TRBV20-1 and TRBJ2-1; no clear D gene. Germline CDR1 reads DFQATT; CDR2 reads SNEGSKA (reference sequence). This CDR3 has 10 residues. The germline V and J ends were trimmed by 3 bases and 6 bases, with 3 bases remaining between them. CDR3 DNA: TGCAGTGCTAGCCGCAATGAGCAGTTCTTC. Encoded protein: CSASRNEQFF.

This chain uses TRBV7-9 with TRBJ1-1, with 12 bases identical to TRBD1. Germline lookup yields CDR1 SEHNR and CDR2 FQNEAQ (reference sequence). V was pared by 3 bases and J by 4 bases, with 3 bases of the junction left unmatched. The length of the CDR3 is 15 residues. The CDR3 spells CASSFWDRGPTEAFF. The CDR3, as DNA: TGTGCCAGCAGCTTTTGGGACAGGGGGCCCACTGAAGCTTTCTTT.

This chain connects TRBV19 to TRBJ2-7, with 10 bases that match TRBD1. The CDR3 spans 19 residues. J was trimmed by 0 bases and V by 5 bases; bases with no gene match: 16. CDR1 and CDR2 (germline): LNHDA, SQIVND (reference sequence). CDR3 amino acids: CASSPRTGGQTLSSYEQYF. DNA for the CDR3: TGTGCCAGTAGTCCCAGGACAGGGGGTCAGACCCTGAGCTCCTACGAGCAGTACTTC. The full variable domain, in which reference TRBV19 and TRBJ2-7 provide the parts outside the CDR3, is DGGITQSPKYLFRKEGQNVTLSCEQNLNHDAMYWYRQDPGQGLRLIYYSQIVNDFQKGDIAEGYSVSREKKESFPLTVTSAQKNPTAFYLCASSPRTGGQTLSSYEQYFGPGTRLTVT.

This chain connects TRBV10-3 to TRBJ2-7, with 7 bases that match TRBD1. The CDR3 loop spans 14 amino acids. From germline, CDR1 is ENHRY and CDR2 SYGVKD. Trimming at V came to 6 bases and at J to 4 bases, leaving 9 bases not matched to a gene. CDR3 sequence: CAISQDRLGYEQYF. The CDR3 DNA reads TGTGCCATCAGCCAGGACAGGCTGGGGTACGAGCAGTACTTC.

Only a few counts were recorded for this clone. The rearrangement uses TRBV7-2 and TRBJ1-4, with TRBD1 identical over 11 bases. There are 16 residues in the CDR3. The junction had 10 bases not matched to a gene; V was cut back by 5 bases and J by 8 bases. Per the germline V gene, CDR1 is SGHTA and CDR2 is FQGNSA. CDR3 in amino acids: CASSLGTGGIGEKLFF. The DNA of the CDR3 is TGTGCCAGCAGCCTCGGGACAGGGGGGATTGGGGAAAAACTGTTTTTT. Full variable domain (missing parts from reference TRBV7-2 and TRBJ1-4): GAGVSQSPSNKVTEKGKDVELRCDPISGHTALYWYRQSLGQGLEFLIYFQGNSAPDKSGLPSDRFSAERTGGSVSTLTIQRTQQEDSAVYLCASSLGTGGIGEKLFFGSGTQLSVL.

The J gene is TRBJ1-1, the V gene TRBV4-3; 9 bases align to TRBD1. Losses at the gene ends were 0 bases for V and 0 bases for J; bases not matched to a gene: 5. This CDR3 comprises 17 residues. Germline loops: CDR1 LGHNA, CDR2 YSLEER. The CDR3 region is CASSQDVRTGVNTEAFF. In DNA form, the CDR3 reads TGCGCCAGCAGCCAAGATGTACGGACAGGGGTGAACACTGAAGCTTTCTTT.

The chain couples TRBV5-1 to TRBJ2-3; tentatively, D is TRBD1 (5 bases). Between the trimmed V and J ends, which lost 0 bases and 6 bases, there was a span of 14 bases. This CDR3 has 15 residues. CDR1 is SGHRS, CDR2 YFSETQ, per germline. The CDR3 DNA is TGCGCCAGCAGCTTGGGTCAGGGTGCCATTGATACGCAGTATTTT. Encoded protein: CASSLGQGAIDTQYF.

The chain recombines TRBV18 with TRBJ2-5; 7 bases align to TRBD1. The CDR3 contains 13 residues. Per germline, CDR1 KGHSH and CDR2 LQKENI. Losses at the gene ends were 3 bases for V and 6 bases for J; bases not matched to a gene: 4. CDR3 coding DNA: TGTGCCAGCTCACCGGCACAGGGGAAGACCCAGTACTTC. Amino acid sequence: CASSPAQGKTQYF. Using reference TRBV18 and TRBJ2-5 for the parts outside the CDR3, the full variable domain is NAGVMQNPRHLVRRRGQEARLRCSPMKGHSHVYWYRQLPEEGLKFMVYLQKENIIDESGMPKERFSAEFPKEGPSILRIQQVVRGDSAAYFCASSPAQGKTQYFGPGTRLLVL.

The V and J genes are TRBV25-1 and TRBJ2-5; 11 bases match TRBD2. This CDR3 has 12 residues. In germline, CDR1 is MGHDK, CDR2 SYGVNS. V lost 11 bases and J lost 7; bases outside the gene matches: 6. CDR3 sequence: CAGGLAARTQYF. The DNA of the CDR3 is TGTGCCGGGGGACTAGCGGCCAGGACCCAGTACTTC.

The chain recombines TRBV5-6 with TRBJ2-5, with a weak D call TRBD1 (6 bases). The ends were cut back, 0 bases at V and 4 bases at J, with 10 bases in the middle. In germline, CDR1 is SGHDT, CDR2 YYEEEE. CDR3 size: 14 residues. The CDR3 loop is CASSLAGERETQYF. CDR3 coding DNA: TGTGCCAGCAGCTTGGCAGGGGAAAGAGAGACCCAGTACTTC.

This rearrangement joins TRBV7-8 to TRBJ1-4; D possibly corresponds to TRBD1 (5 bases). V dropped 5 bases and J dropped 7 bases, with 20 bases sitting between them. This CDR3 spans 16 amino acids. Germline-derived CDR1 and CDR2 are SGHVS and FQNEAQ. The CDR3 DNA reads TGTGCCAGCAGCGGCGCAAGCGGGGCTTTCGGTGAAAAACTGTTTTTT. It translates to CASSGASGAFGEKLFF. Supplemented by reference TRBV7-8 and TRBJ1-4, the full variable domain reads GAGVSQSPRYKVAKRGQDVALRCDPISGHVSLFWYQQALGQGPEFLTYFQNEAQLDKSGLPSDRFFAERPEGSVSTLKIQRTQQEDSAVYLCASSGASGAFGEKLFFGSGTQLSVL.

The chain is built from TRBV7-9 and TRBJ1-1, with 8 bases lining up with TRBD1. The germline V gene has CDR1 SEHNR and CDR2 FQNEAQ (reference sequence). V lost 3 bases and J lost 1; bases outside the gene matches: 10. CDR3 length equals 17 residues. This chain's CDR3 is CASSFPGNRGENTEAFF. Written as DNA, the CDR3 is TGTGCCAGCAGCTTTCCTGGGAACAGGGGGGAGAACACTGAAGCTTTCTTT.

The chain recombines TRBV7-2 with TRBJ1-1; possible D gene TRBD1, 5 bases. The CDR3 loop spans 12 amino acids. Trimming pared 4 bases from V and 5 bases from J, leaving 8 bases between. CDR1 SGHTA and CDR2 FQGNSA come from the germline V gene. This chain's CDR3 is CASSSQGTEAFF. The DNA of the CDR3 is TGTGCCAGCAGCTCGCAGGGAACTGAAGCTTTCTTT.

This chain joins TRBV5-1 and TRBJ1-4; 12 nucleotides match TRBD1. V trimming: 5 bases; J trimming: 8 bases; junction bases outside the gene matches: 4. The CDR3 extends over 14 amino acids. CDR1 is SGHRS and CDR2 is YFSETQ in the germline V gene. The CDR3 loop is CASRTGTGGEKLFF. Written as DNA, the CDR3 is TGCGCCAGCAGAACCGGGACAGGGGGCGAAAAACTGTTTTTT.

The chain combines TRBV5-1 with TRBJ2-1; D remains ambiguous. The length of the CDR3 is 14 residues. Between the trimmed V and J ends, which lost 1 base and 4 bases, there was a span of 9 bases. Germline lookup yields CDR1 SGHRS and CDR2 YFSETQ. DNA of the CDR3: TGCGCCAGCAGCTTGTCTCAGAATTACAATGAGCAGTTCTTC. Encoded protein: CASSLSQNYNEQFF.

This rearrangement joins TRBV11-2 to TRBJ1-1; 7 positions match TRBD1. Germline assignment: CDR1 SGHAT and CDR2 FQNNGV. CDR3 length: 16 amino acids. The junction had 10 bases not matched to a gene; V was cut back by 2 bases and J by 4 bases. This chain's CDR3 is CASSLPSLAGGTEAFF. The CDR3 nucleotides read TGTGCCAGCAGCTTACCCTCCCTGGCAGGGGGCACTGAAGCTTTCTTT.

The genes are TRBV7-9 and TRBJ1-4; 8 positions match TRBD1. CDR3 length: 13 residues. V trimming: 5 bases; J trimming: 11 bases; junction bases outside the gene matches: 7. Germline CDR1 and CDR2: SEHNR and FQNEAQ (reference sequence). CDR3 in amino acids: CASSTGQGGKLFF. CDR3 nucleotide sequence: TGTGCCAGCAGCACCGGACAGGGTGGGAAACTGTTTTTT.